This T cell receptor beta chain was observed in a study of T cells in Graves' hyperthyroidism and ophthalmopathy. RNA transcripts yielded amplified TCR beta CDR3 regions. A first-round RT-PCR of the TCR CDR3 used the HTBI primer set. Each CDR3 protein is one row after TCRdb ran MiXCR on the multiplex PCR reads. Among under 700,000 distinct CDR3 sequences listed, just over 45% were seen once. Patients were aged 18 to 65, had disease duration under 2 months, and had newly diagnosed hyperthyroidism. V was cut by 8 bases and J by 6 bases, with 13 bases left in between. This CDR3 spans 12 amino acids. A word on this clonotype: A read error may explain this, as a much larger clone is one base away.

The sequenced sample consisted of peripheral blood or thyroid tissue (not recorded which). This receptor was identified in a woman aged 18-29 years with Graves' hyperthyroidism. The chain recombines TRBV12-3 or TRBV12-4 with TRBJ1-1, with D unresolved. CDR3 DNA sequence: TGTGCCAGCCGCCCCTCACACGCTGAAGCTTTCTTT. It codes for CASRPSHAEAFF.